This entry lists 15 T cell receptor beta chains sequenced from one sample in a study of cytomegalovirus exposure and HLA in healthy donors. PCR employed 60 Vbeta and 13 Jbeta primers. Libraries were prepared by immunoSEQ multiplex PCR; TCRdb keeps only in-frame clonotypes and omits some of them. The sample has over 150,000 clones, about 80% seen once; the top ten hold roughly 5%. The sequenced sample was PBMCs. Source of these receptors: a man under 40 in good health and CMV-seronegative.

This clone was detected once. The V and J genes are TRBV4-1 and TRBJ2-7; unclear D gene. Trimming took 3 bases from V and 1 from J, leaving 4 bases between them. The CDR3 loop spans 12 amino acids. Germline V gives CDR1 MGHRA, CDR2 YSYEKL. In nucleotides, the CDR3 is TGCGCCAGCAGCCATAATTCCTACGAGCAGTACTTC. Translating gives CASSHNSYEQYF.

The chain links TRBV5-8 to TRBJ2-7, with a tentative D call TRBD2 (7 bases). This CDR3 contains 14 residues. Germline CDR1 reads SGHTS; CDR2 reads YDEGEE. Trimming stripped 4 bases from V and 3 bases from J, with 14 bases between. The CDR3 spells CASSPRGGDYEQYF. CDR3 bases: TGTGCCAGCAGCCCGAGGGGGGGCGACTACGAGCAGTACTTC.

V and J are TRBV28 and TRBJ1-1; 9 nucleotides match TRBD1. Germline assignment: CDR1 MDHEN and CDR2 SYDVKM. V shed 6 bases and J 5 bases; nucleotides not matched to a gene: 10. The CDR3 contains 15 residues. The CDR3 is CASRALGQGGTEAFF. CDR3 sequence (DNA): TGTGCCAGCAGGGCCCTGGGACAGGGAGGGACTGAAGCTTTCTTT.

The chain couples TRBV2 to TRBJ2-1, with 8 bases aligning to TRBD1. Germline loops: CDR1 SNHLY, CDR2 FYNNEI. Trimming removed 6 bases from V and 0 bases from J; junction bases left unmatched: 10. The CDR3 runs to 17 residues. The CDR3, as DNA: TGTGCCAGCAGCGATGGGACAGGACGAAGCTCCTACAATGAGCAGTTCTTC. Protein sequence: CASSDGTGRSSYNEQFF.

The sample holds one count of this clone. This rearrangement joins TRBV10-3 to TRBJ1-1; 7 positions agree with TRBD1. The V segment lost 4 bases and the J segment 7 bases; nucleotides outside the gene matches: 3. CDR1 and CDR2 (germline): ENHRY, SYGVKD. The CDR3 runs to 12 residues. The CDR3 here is CAISAQGDEAFF. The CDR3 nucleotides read TGTGCCATCAGTGCCCAGGGGGATGAAGCTTTCTTT.

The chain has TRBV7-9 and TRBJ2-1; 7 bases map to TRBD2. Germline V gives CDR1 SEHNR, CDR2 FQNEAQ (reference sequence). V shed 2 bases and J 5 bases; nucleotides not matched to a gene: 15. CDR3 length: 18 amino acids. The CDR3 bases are TGTGCCAGCAGCTTAAGGTTTGGCGGGAGAGAGCAAAACAATGAGCAGTTCTTC. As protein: CASSLRFGGREQNNEQFF.

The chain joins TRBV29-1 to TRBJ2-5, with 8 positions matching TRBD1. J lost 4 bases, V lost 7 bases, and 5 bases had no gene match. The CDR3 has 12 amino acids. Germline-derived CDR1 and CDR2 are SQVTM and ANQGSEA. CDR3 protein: CSGGQGIETQYF. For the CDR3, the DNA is TGCAGCGGCGGACAGGGAATAGAGACCCAGTACTTC.

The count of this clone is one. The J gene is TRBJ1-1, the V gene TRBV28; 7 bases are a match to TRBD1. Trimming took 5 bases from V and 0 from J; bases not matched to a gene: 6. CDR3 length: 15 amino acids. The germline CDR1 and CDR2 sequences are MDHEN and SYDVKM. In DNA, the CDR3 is TGTGCCAGCAGTAACCCAACAGGGGTGAACACTGAAGCTTTCTTT. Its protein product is CASSNPTGVNTEAFF.

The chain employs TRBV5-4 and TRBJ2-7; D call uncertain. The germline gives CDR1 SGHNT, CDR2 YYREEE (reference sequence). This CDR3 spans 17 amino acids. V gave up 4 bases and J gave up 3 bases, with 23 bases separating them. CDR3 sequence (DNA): TGTGCCAGCAGCAGGAGTGGTGCCGCGACTTCAGTCTACGAGCAGTACTTC. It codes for CASSRSGAATSVYEQYF.

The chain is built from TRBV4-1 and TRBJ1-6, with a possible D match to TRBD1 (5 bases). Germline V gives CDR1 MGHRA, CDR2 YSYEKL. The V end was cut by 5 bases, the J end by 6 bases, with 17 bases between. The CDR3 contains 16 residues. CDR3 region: CASSGFTGLGNSPLHF. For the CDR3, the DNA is TGCGCCAGCAGCGGATTTACAGGCCTGGGTAATTCACCCCTCCACTTT.

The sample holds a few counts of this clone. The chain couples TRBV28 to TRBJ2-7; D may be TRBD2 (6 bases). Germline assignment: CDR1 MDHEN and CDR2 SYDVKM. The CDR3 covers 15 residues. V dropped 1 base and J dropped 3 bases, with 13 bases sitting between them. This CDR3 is CASSLLGGSLYEQYF. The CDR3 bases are TGTGCCAGCAGTTTATTAGGAGGGTCCCTCTACGAGCAGTACTTC.

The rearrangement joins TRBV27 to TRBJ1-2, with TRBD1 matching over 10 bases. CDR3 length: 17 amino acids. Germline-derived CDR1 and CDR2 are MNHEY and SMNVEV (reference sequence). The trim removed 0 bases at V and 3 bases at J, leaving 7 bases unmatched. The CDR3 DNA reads TGTGCCAGCAGTTTATCGATAGGACAGGGGGAGTACTATGGCTACACCTTC. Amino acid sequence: CASSLSIGQGEYYGYTF.

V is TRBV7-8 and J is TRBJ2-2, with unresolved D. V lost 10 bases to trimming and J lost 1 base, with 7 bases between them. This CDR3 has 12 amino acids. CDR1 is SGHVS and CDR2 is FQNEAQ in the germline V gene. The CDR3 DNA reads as TGTGCCATCTTCTTGAACACCGGGGAGCTGTTTTTT. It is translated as CAIFLNTGELFF.

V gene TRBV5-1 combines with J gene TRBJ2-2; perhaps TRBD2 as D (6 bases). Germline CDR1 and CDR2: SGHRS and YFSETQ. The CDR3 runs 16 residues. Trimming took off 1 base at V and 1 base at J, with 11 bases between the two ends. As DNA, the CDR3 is TGCGCCAGCAGCTTGAGTGCGGGAAGGAACACCGGGGAGCTGTTTTTT. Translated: CASSLSAGRNTGELFF.

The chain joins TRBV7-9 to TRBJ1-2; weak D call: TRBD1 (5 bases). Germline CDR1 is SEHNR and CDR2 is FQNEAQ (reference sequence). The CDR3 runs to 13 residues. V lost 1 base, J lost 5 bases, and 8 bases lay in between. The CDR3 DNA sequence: TGTGCCAGCAGCTTAGGGGGGGATTATGGCTACACCTTC. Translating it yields CASSLGGDYGYTF.